The rows below give T cell receptor beta chains drawn from one sample of a study of blood T cell repertoires in COVID-19. The method was immunoSEQ multiplex PCR; TCRdb's version includes in-frame clones alone and lacks a portion of them. The profile shows 140,000 to 150,000 clones, over 70% of them singletons. Sequencing used peripheral blood. The origin of the receptors is an older man with acute or convalescent COVID-19. The CDR3 runs from the conserved cysteine through the conserved F or W. The D gene is left open where the match is weak. The size field is filled for only some rows; it gives once, few, many or a size class.

V	size	J	D	CDR3	DNA
TRBV5-1	once	TRBJ1-3	TRBD1	CASSSAGTGGIGNTIYF	TGCGCCAGCAGCTCAGCCGGGACAGGGGGTATCGGAAACACCATATATTTT
TRBV2	-	TRBJ1-4	-	CASSEWKGGTNEKLFF	TGTGCCAGCAGTGAATGGAAAGGGGGTACTAATGAAAAACTGTTTTTT
TRBV28	-	TRBJ2-3	TRBD2	CASSFPGREDTQYF	TGTGCCAGCAGTTTTCCCGGGAGGGAAGATACGCAGTATTTT
TRBV3-1/TRBV3-2	-	TRBJ1-2	-	CASSLTRGGALGYTF	TGTGCCAGCAGCCTAACTCGGGGGGGCGCCTTAGGCTACACCTTC
TRBV29-1	-	TRBJ1-2	-	CSAWVGTNYGYTF	TGCAGCGCGTGGGTGGGCACTAACTATGGCTACACCTTC
TRBV29-1	-	TRBJ1-4	-	CSALEGDEKLFF	TGCAGCGCGCTTGAGGGTGATGAAAAACTGTTTTTT
TRBV18	-	TRBJ1-2	TRBD1	CASDQGSGTGGDGYTF	TGTGCCAGCGACCAGGGATCCGGGACAGGGGGCGATGGCTACACCTTC
TRBV7-8	-	TRBJ2-7	TRBD1	CASSPDRVVIYEQYF	TGTGCCAGCAGCCCCGACAGGGTAGTAATATACGAGCAGTACTTC
TRBV3-1/TRBV3-2	-	TRBJ2-3	-	CASRASEDTQYF	TGTGCCAGCAGGGCTAGCGAGGATACGCAGTATTTT
TRBV9	-	TRBJ2-7	TRBD1	CASSVFGTGGYEQYF	TGTGCCAGCAGCGTATTTGGGACAGGGGGCTACGAGCAGTACTTC
TRBV28	once	TRBJ1-1	-	CASSGEGAFF	TGTGCCAGCAGCGGGGAGGGAGCTTTCTTT
TRBV5-4	-	TRBJ2-2	-	CASSLGAGTNTGELFF	TGTGCCAGCAGCTTGGGGGCCGGGACAAACACCGGGGAGCTGTTTTTT
TRBV10-1	-	TRBJ2-4	TRBD1	CASSESTGTGGNIQYF	TGCGCCAGCAGTGAGTCGACGGGGACAGGGGGAAACATTCAGTACTTC
TRBV2	few	TRBJ1-2	-	CASSQLGDKEYGYTF	TGTGCCAGCAGCCAGTTGGGGGACAAGGAATATGGCTACACCTTC
TRBV19	-	TRBJ1-5	-	CASSIDRGRINQPQHF	TGTGCCAGTAGTATAGATCGCGGAAGAATCAATCAGCCCCAGCATTTT
TRBV11-1	-	TRBJ2-1	-	CASSLSRNEQFF	TGTGCCAGCAGCTTGTCGCGGAATGAGCAGTTCTTC
TRBV27	few	TRBJ1-6	TRBD1	CASREGQAGLYSPLHF	TGTGCCAGCAGGGAAGGACAGGCCGGATTATATTCACCCCTCCACTTT
TRBV7-7	-	TRBJ2-3	-	CASSIYYTDTQYF	TGTGCTAGCAGCATCTACTACACAGATACGCAGTATTTT
TRBV3-1/TRBV3-2	-	TRBJ1-1	TRBD1	CASTGTADPEAFF	TGTGCCAGCACCGGGACAGCGGATCCTGAAGCTTTCTTT
TRBV2	-	TRBJ1-4	TRBD1	CASNRQGDPTEKLFF	TGTGCCAGCAATCGACAGGGGGATCCTACCGAAAAACTGTTTTTT
TRBV11-2	-	TRBJ2-7	-	CASSLDRMAGNYEQYF	TGTGCCAGCAGCTTAGATCGGATGGCGGGAAACTACGAGCAGTACTTC
TRBV2	-	TRBJ1-5	-	CASSAPGLTNQPQHF	TGTGCCAGCAGTGCGCCAGGGTTAACTAATCAGCCCCAGCATTTT
TRBV7-9	-	TRBJ1-5	-	CASSPLNQPQHF	TGTGCCAGCAGCCCCCTAAATCAGCCCCAGCATTTT
TRBV6-6	few	TRBJ2-2	TRBD1	CASSLRGQGTYTGELFF	TGTGCCAGCAGTCTACGAGGACAGGGGACTTACACCGGGGAGCTGTTTTTT
TRBV5-1	-	TRBJ1-1	TRBD1	CASSFGQGAGTEAFF	TGCGCCAGCAGTTTCGGACAGGGGGCCGGCACTGAAGCTTTCTTT
TRBV7-8	-	TRBJ1-5	TRBD1	CASSRGQDPDKQPQHF	TGTGCCAGCAGCAGGGGACAGGATCCTGATAAGCAGCCCCAGCATTTT
TRBV3-1/TRBV3-2	-	TRBJ2-3	-	CASSPRTGSTDTQYF	TGTGCCAGCAGCCCACGTACCGGGAGCACAGATACGCAGTATTTT
TRBV24-1	-	TRBJ2-7	-	CATSSAGTYEQYF	TGTGCCACCAGCTCGGCAGGAACCTACGAGCAGTACTTC
TRBV2	-	TRBJ2-5	-	CASSDWTAQETQYF	TGTGCCAGCAGTGACTGGACTGCCCAAGAGACCCAGTACTTC
TRBV28	-	TRBJ1-2	-	CASRPGAYGYTF	TGTGCCAGCCGACCAGGGGCCTATGGCTACACCTTC
TRBV7-9	-	TRBJ1-2	-	CASSFVTAPNYGYTF	TGTGCCAGCAGCTTTGTAACAGCCCCTAACTATGGCTACACCTTC
TRBV11-1	once	TRBJ2-7	-	CASSQYQMGASYEQYF	TGTGCCAGCAGCCAATACCAAATGGGAGCCTCCTACGAGCAGTACTTC
TRBV9	-	TRBJ1-1	-	CASSSRARSGAEAFF	TGTGCCAGCAGCTCCCGGGCCCGGTCGGGAGCCGAAGCTTTCTTT
TRBV3-1/TRBV3-2	-	TRBJ2-5	TRBD2	CASSHSGTFSETQYF	TGTGCCAGCAGCCATAGCGGGACCTTCTCAGAGACCCAGTACTTC
TRBV7-6	-	TRBJ1-1	-	CASSSLLAGNTEAFF	TGTGCCAGCAGCTCCCTGTTGGCAGGGAACACTGAAGCTTTCTTT
TRBV20-1	-	TRBJ1-2	-	CSASGGGNYGYTF	TGCAGTGCTAGTGGGGGGGGAAACTATGGCTACACCTTC
TRBV5-4	-	TRBJ1-2	TRBD1	CASSLSADRGRNYGYTF	TGTGCCAGCAGCTTGTCGGCGGACAGGGGGCGTAACTATGGCTACACCTTC
TRBV11-2	few	TRBJ2-3	TRBD1	CASSFGKRGREVETQYF	TGTGCCAGCAGCTTTGGAAAAAGGGGGCGCGAGGTGGAGACGCAGTATTTT
TRBV24-1	-	TRBJ2-1	TRBD1	CATSDWAGGESYNEQFF	TGTGCCACCAGTGATTGGGCAGGGGGCGAATCCTACAATGAGCAGTTCTTC
TRBV5-1	-	TRBJ2-2	-	CASSLTGTALTGELFF	TGCGCCAGCAGCTTGACTGGGACTGCTCTAACCGGGGAGCTGTTTTTT
TRBV5-6	-	TRBJ1-2	TRBD1	CASSLDGTGVNYGYTF	TGTGCCAGCAGCTTGGACGGGACAGGGGTAAACTATGGCTACACCTTC
TRBV25-1	-	TRBJ2-3	-	CASSSFQGDTQYF	TGTGCCAGCAGTAGCTTTCAGGGAGATACGCAGTATTTT
TRBV5-1	few	TRBJ1-5	-	CASSPDSPNQPQHF	TGCGCCAGCAGCCCAGACAGTCCGAATCAGCCCCAGCATTTT
TRBV6-2/TRBV6-3	-	TRBJ2-5	TRBD2	CASSYSGGAGTQYF	TGTGCCAGCAGTTATAGCGGGGGGGCCGGGACCCAGTACTTC
TRBV19	-	TRBJ1-3	-	CASSLSSGNTIYF	TGTGCCAGTAGTCTAAGCTCTGGAAACACCATATATTTT
TRBV3-1/TRBV3-2	-	TRBJ2-3	TRBD1	CASSQGYPGGDTQYF	TGTGCCAGCAGCCAAGGCTACCCAGGGGGAGATACGCAGTATTTT